What follows are 15 T cell receptor beta chains derived from one specimen sequenced in a study of a mutant IDH1 vaccine in newly diagnosed glioma. Time point indicated: week 23, last vaccination. Every vaccine dose comprised 300 ug of mutant IDH1 20-mer peptide plus topical imiquimod. What these receptors recognize is not known. TCRdb's table, derived via immunoSEQ multiplex PCR, lists solely in-frame clones and lacks some. The sample lists around 78,000 clones, 85% occurring once. The starting material was PBMCs, obtained from a glioma patient whose treatment included an IDH1 peptide vaccine. The source of these receptors is a young man with glioma. Some clones in this sample may be carry-over from other donors' samples.

The V gene is TRBV27, the J gene TRBJ1-4; D call uncertain. Trimming stripped 10 bases from V and 10 bases from J, with 19 bases between. Germline values: CDR1 MNHEY, CDR2 SMNVEV (reference sequence). This CDR3 region has 13 residues. The chain's CDR3 is CATSIEDGGKLFF. In nucleotides, the CDR3 is TGTGCCACCTCGATCGAGGACGGTGGAAAACTGTTTTTT. The variable domain in full, with the rest retrieved from reference TRBV27 and TRBJ1-4, is EAQVTQNPRYLITVTGKKLTVTCSQNMNHEYMSWYRQDPGLGLRQIYYSMNVEVTDKGDVPEGYKVSRKEKRNFPLILESPSPNQTSLYFCATSIEDGGKLFFGSGTQLSVL.

This rearrangement joins TRBV5-6 to TRBJ2-3; D ambiguous. This CDR3 comprises 15 residues. Trimming took 0 bases from V and 5 from J, leaving 13 bases between them. Germline CDR1 is SGHDT and CDR2 is YYEEEE. The CDR3 is CASSLVLWPRDTQYF. DNA of the CDR3: TGTGCCAGCAGCTTGGTATTATGGCCCCGAGATACGCAGTATTTT. Full variable domain (remainder filled in from reference TRBV5-6 and TRBJ2-3): DAGVTQSPTHLIKTRGQQVTLRCSPKSGHDTVSWYQQALGQGPQFIFQYYEEEERQRGNFPDRFSGHQFPNYSSELNVNALLLGDSALYLCASSLVLWPRDTQYFGPGTRLTVL.

This chain links TRBV21-1 with TRBJ1-1; no DNA check was done on the table's D call, TRBD1. TRBV21-1 is assigned pseudogene status. The CDR3 spans 14 residues. Here the CDR3 reads CASSSGQGNTEAFF. The CDR3 DNA reads as TGTGCCAGCAGCTCAGGACAGGGTAACACTGAAGCTTTCTTT.

This sequence joins TRBV30 and TRBJ2-3; 11 nucleotides match TRBD2. This CDR3 has 14 amino acids. The germline gives CDR1 GTSNPN, CDR2 SVGIG (reference sequence). V lost 5 bases, J lost 4 bases, and 5 bases stayed unmatched. The DNA of the CDR3 is TGTGCCTGGGGTAGCGGGAGGGAATCAGATACGCAGTATTTT. As protein: CAWGSGRESDTQYF.

This chain links TRBV5-8 with TRBJ1-4; the D is unclear. V lost 2 bases to trimming and J lost 4 bases, with 6 bases between them. Germline CDR1 SGHTS, CDR2 YDEGEE. The CDR3 covers 13 residues. In nucleotides, the CDR3 is TGTGCCAGCAGCTTAGAGTATAATGAAAAACTGTTTTTT. Its translation is CASSLEYNEKLFF.

The J gene is TRBJ1-6, the V gene TRBV7-9; no clear D gene. This CDR3 spans 14 amino acids. V was pared by 2 bases and J by 10 bases, with 12 bases between. Looked up from germline, CDR1 is SEHNR and CDR2 is FQNEAQ (reference sequence). The CDR3 DNA is TGTGCCAGCAGCTTAATACCTACGGACTCACCCCTCCACTTT. Translated, it gives CASSLIPTDSPLHF.

This chain joins TRBV6-5 and TRBJ2-5, with D possibly matching TRBD1 (6 bases). Trimming stripped 5 bases from V and 4 bases from J, with 17 bases between. This CDR3 has 15 amino acids. Germline V CDR1 and CDR2: MNHEY, SVGAGI. The DNA for the CDR3 is TGTGCCAGCAGTCGGGCTCTTCAAGGGGGAGAGACCCAGTACTTC. Translated: CASSRALQGGETQYF.

The rearrangement links TRBV5-6 to TRBJ2-3; TRBD1 matches at 9 bases. The length of the CDR3 is 14 residues. The trim removed 3 bases at V and 6 bases at J, leaving 5 bases unmatched. Germline assignment: CDR1 SGHDT and CDR2 YYEEEE. CDR3 DNA: TGTGCCAGCAGCTCCCGACAGGGGGGGGATACGCAGTATTTT. Translated: CASSSRQGGDTQYF.

This clone was seen a single time. The chain combines TRBV7-8 with TRBJ1-4; weak D call: TRBD1 (6 bases). V was trimmed by 6 bases and J by 0 bases, leaving 8 bases between them. The CDR3 totals 14 residues. Germline V lookup: CDR1 SGHVS, CDR2 FQNEAQ. CDR3 loop: CASRGQATNEKLFF. The DNA for the CDR3 is TGTGCCAGCAGGGGACAAGCAACTAATGAAAAACTGTTTTTT. The full variable domain, completed using reference TRBV7-8 and TRBJ1-4, is GAGVSQSPRYKVAKRGQDVALRCDPISGHVSLFWYQQALGQGPEFLTYFQNEAQLDKSGLPSDRFFAERPEGSVSTLKIQRTQQEDSAVYLCASRGQATNEKLFFGSGTQLSVL.

The V gene is TRBV7-2, the J gene TRBJ1-1; D is undetermined. V was shortened by 5 bases and J by 4 bases, with 20 bases between the two germline ends. This CDR3 contains 16 residues. Per the germline V gene, CDR1 is SGHTA and CDR2 is FQGNSA. In DNA, the CDR3 is TGTGCCAGCAGCCCCCAAGGGCCTCCTTCAACCACTGAAGCTTTCTTT. This sequence encodes CASSPQGPPSTTEAFF.

The chain joins TRBV30 to TRBJ1-5; 10 nucleotides align to TRBD1. V dropped 3 bases and J dropped 4; count of bases not matched to a gene: 3. Germline CDR1 is GTSNPN and CDR2 is SVGIG (reference sequence). The CDR3 is made up of 14 amino acids. CDR3 sequence (DNA): TGTGCCTGGAGGGCGGGACAGGGGAATCAGCCCCAGCATTTT. Translated: CAWRAGQGNQPQHF.

V gene TRBV7-8 combines with J gene TRBJ1-1, with 9 bases fitting TRBD1. With 5 bases clipped from V and 0 bases from J, the junction kept 7 bases outside the gene matches. Germline assignment: CDR1 SGHVS and CDR2 FQNEAQ. The CDR3 runs to 16 residues. The CDR3 region has the DNA TGTGCCAGCAGCCCTGACAGGGGGTCAATGAACACTGAAGCTTTCTTT. It is translated as CASSPDRGSMNTEAFF.

This chain uses TRBV29-1 with TRBJ1-4, with D tentatively TRBD1 (5 bases). Trimming left V 8 bases short and J 7 bases short, with 26 bases between. Germline assignment: CDR1 SQVTM and CDR2 ANQGSEA. The CDR3 runs 16 residues. The CDR3 loop is CSFFPLGWGGREKLFF. The DNA for the CDR3 is TGCAGCTTTTTCCCTTTAGGGTGGGGCGGGCGTGAAAAACTGTTTTTT.

This clone occurred once. The CDR3 region is CASSVDRDGYTF. The CDR3 DNA is TGTGCCAGCAGCGTAGACCGGGATGGCTACACCTTC. The chain links TRBV9 to TRBJ1-2; the D is unclear. CDR3 size: 12 residues. The germline V gene encodes CDR1 SGDLS and CDR2 YYNGEE. V was cut by 0 bases and J by 6 bases, with 6 bases left in between.

The chain links TRBV7-2 to TRBJ2-2; the match to TRBD1 covers 7 bases. Germline CDR1 SGHTA, CDR2 FQGNSA. The CDR3 is 14 amino acids. V lost 1 base to trimming and J lost 5 bases; unmatched junction nucleotides: 1. The chain's CDR3 is CASSLGRGTGELFF. CDR3 nucleotide sequence: TGTGCCAGCAGCTTAGGCAGGGGGACCGGGGAGCTGTTTTTT.